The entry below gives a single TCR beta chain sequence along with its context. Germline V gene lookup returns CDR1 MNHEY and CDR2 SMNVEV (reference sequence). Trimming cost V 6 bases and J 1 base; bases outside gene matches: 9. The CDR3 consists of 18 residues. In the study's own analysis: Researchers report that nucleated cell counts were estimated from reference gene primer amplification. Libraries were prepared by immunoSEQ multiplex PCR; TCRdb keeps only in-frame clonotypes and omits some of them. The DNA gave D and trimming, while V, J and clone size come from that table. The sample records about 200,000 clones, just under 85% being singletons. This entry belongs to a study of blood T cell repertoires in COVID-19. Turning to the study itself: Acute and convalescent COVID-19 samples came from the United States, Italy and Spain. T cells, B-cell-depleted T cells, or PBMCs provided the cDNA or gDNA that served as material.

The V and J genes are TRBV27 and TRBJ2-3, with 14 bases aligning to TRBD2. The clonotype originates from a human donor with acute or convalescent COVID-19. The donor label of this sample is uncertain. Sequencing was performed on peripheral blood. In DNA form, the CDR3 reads TGTGCCAGCAGCCCTAGACTAGCGGGAGGGCCGGGCACAGATACGCAGTATTTT. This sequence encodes CASSPRLAGGPGTDTQYF.